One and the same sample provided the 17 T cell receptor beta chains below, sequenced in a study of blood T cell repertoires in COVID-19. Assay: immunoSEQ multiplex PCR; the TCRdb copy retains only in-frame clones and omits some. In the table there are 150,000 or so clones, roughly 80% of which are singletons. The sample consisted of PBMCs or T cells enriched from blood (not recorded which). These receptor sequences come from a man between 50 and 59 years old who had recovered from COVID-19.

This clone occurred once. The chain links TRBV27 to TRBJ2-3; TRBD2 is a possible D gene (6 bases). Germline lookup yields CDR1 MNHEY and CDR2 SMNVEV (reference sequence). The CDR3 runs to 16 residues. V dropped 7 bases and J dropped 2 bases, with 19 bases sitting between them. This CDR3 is CASTLRSAGYTDTQYF. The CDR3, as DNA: TGTGCCAGCACCCTTCGTTCCGCGGGATACACAGATACGCAGTATTTT.

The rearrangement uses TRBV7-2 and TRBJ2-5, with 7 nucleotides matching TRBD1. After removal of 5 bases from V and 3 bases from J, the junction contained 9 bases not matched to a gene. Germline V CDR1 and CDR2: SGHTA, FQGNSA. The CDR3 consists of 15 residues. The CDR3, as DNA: TGTGCCAGCAGCCCCCGACAGGGCTCAAAAGAGACCCAGTACTTC. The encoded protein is CASSPRQGSKETQYF.

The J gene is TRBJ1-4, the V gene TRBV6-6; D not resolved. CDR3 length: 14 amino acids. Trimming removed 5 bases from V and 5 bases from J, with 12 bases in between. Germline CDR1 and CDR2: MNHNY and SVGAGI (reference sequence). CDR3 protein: CASSPGIGNEKLFF. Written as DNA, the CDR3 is TGTGCCAGCAGTCCCGGGATTGGAAATGAAAAACTGTTTTTT.

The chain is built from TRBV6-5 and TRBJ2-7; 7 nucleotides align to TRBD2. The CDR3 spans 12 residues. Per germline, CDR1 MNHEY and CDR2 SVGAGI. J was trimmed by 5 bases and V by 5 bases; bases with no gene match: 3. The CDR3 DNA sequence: TGTGCCAGCAGTCGGACTAGGGACGAGCAGTACTTC. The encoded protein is CASSRTRDEQYF.

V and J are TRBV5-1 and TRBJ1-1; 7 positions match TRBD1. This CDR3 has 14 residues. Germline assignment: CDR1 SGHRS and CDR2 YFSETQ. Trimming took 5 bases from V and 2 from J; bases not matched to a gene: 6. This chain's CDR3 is CASRSDRRNTEAFF. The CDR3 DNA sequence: TGCGCCAGCAGATCGGACAGGAGAAACACTGAAGCTTTCTTT.

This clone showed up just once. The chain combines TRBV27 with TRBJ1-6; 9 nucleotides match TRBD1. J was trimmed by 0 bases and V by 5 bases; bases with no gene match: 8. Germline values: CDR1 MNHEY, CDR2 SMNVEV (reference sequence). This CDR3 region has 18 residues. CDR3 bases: TGTGCCAGCAGTCTTCTCTACAGGGGGCCCTCCTATAATTCACCCCTCCACTTT. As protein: CASSLLYRGPSYNSPLHF.

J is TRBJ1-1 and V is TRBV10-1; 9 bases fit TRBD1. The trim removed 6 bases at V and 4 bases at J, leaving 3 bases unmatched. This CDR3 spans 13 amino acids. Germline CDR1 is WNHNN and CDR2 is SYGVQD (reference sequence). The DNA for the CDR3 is TGCGCCAGCAGAGGACAGGGGAGCACTGAAGCTTTCTTT. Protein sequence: CASRGQGSTEAFF.

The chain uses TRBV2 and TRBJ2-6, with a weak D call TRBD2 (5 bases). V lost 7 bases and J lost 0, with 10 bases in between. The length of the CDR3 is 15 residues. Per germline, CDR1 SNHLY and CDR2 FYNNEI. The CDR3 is CASMLEGSGANVLTF. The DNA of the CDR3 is TGTGCCAGCATGTTAGAGGGCTCTGGGGCCAACGTCCTGACTTTC.

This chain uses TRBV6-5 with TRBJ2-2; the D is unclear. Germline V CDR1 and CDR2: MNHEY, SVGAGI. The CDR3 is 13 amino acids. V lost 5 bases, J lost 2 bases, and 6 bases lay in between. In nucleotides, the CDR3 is TGTGCCAGCAGTACAGCAAACACCGGGGAGCTGTTTTTT. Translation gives CASSTANTGELFF.

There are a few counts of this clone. The CDR3 here is CASSRETASYEQYF. The CDR3 nucleotides are TGTGCCAGCTCGCGCGAAACAGCTTCCTACGAGCAGTACTTC. The rearrangement uses TRBV18 and TRBJ2-7, with unresolved D. This CDR3 has 14 amino acids. Germline V gene data show CDR1 as KGHSH and CDR2 as LQKENI. V was trimmed by 6 bases and J by 1 base, leaving 13 bases between them.

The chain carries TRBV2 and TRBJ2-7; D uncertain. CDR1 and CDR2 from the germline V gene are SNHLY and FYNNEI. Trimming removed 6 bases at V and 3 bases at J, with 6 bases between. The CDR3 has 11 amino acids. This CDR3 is CASSLLYEQYF. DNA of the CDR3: TGTGCCAGCAGCCTCCTCTACGAGCAGTACTTC. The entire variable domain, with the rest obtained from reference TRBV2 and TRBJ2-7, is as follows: EPEVTQTPSHQVTQMGQEVILRCVPISNHLYFYWYRQILGQKVEFLVSFYNNEISEKSEIFDDQFSVERPDGSNFTLKIRSTKLEDSAMYFCASSLLYEQYFGPGTRLTVT.

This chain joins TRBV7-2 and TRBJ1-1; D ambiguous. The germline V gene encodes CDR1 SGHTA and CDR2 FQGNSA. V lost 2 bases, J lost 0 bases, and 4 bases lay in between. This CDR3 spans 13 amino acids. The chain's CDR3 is CASSLSMNTEAFF. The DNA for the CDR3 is TGTGCCAGCAGCTTATCTATGAACACTGAAGCTTTCTTT.

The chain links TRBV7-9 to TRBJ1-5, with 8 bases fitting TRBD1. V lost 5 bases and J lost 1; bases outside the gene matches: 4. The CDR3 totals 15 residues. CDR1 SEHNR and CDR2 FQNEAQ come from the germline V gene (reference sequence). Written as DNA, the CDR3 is TGTGCCAGCAGCCCCACAGGGGGAAGCAATCAGCCCCAGCATTTT. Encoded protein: CASSPTGGSNQPQHF.

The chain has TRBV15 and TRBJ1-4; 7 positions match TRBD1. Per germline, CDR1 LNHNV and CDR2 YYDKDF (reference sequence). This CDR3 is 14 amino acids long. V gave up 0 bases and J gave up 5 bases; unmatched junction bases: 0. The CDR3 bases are TGTGCCACCAGCAGAGACAGGGGGAATGAAAAACTGTTTTTT. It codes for CATSRDRGNEKLFF.

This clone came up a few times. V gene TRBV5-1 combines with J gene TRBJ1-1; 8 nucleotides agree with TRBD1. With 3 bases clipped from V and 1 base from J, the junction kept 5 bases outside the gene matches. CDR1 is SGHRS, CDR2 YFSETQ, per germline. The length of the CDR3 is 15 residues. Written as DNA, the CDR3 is TGCGCCAGCAGCTCGGGGACAGGCGCGAACACTGAAGCTTTCTTT. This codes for CASSSGTGANTEAFF.

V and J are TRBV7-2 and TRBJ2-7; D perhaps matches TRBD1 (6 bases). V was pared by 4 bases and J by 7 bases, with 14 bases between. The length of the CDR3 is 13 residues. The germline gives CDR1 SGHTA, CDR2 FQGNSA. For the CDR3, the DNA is TGTGCCAGCAGCTCGAACTACCAGGGGGAGCAGTACTTC. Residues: CASSSNYQGEQYF.

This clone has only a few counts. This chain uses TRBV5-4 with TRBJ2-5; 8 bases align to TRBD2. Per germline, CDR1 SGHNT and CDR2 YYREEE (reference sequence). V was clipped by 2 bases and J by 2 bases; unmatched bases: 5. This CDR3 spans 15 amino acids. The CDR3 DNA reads TGTGCCAGCAGCTTTCCGGGGGGGCGACAAGAGACCCAGTACTTC. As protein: CASSFPGGRQETQYF.